This T cell receptor beta chain was documented in a study of blood T cell repertoires in COVID-19. Across the study: Specimens from acute and convalescent COVID-19 originated in the United States, Italy and Spain. In each case, the material was cDNA or gDNA derived from T cells, B-cell-depleted T cells, or PBMCs.

This CDR3 is 15 amino acids long. Germline assignment: CDR1 SGHAT and CDR2 FQNNGV. V lost 0 bases, J lost 0 bases, and 7 bases lay in between. Study processing details: Amplification from reference gene primers served as the basis for estimated nucleated cell counts. The data were produced by immunoSEQ multiplex PCR, yet TCRdb's version contains in-frame clones alone and is incomplete. V and J calls and clone size follow that table, whereas D and trimming were derived from the DNA. There are approximately 270,000 clones in the sample; around nine tenths occur only once, and approximately 9.7% lies in the top ten. This clone appeared once. Other nucleotide sequences in the sample specify the same CDR3.

Sequencing input: peripheral blood. V usage is TRBV11-2 and J usage is TRBJ2-3; D unresolved. The receptor was isolated from a man aged 35 to 55 with active or convalescent COVID-19. This chain's CDR3 is CASSLEGRSTDTQYF. DNA for the CDR3: TGTGCCAGCAGCTTAGAAGGCAGGAGCACAGATACGCAGTATTTT.